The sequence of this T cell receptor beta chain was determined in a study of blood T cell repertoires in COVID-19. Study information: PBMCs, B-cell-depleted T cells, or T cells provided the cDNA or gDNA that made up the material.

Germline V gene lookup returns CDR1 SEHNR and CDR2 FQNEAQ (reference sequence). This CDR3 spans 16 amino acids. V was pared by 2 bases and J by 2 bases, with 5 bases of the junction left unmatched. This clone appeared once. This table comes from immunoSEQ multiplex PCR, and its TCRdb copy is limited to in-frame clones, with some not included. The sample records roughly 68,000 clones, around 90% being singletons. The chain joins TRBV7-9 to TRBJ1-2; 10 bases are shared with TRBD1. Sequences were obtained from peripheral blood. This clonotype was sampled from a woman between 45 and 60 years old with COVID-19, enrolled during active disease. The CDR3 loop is CASSLTPTGGNYGYTF. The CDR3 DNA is TGTGCCAGCAGCTTAACTCCGACAGGGGGCAACTATGGCTACACCTTC. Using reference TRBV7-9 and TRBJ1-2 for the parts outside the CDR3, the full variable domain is DTGVSQNPRHKITKRGQNVTFRCDPISEHNRLYWYRQTLGQGPEFLTYFQNEAQLEKSRLLSDRFSAERPKGSFSTLEIQRTEQGDSAMYLCASSLTPTGGNYGYTFGSGTRLTVV.